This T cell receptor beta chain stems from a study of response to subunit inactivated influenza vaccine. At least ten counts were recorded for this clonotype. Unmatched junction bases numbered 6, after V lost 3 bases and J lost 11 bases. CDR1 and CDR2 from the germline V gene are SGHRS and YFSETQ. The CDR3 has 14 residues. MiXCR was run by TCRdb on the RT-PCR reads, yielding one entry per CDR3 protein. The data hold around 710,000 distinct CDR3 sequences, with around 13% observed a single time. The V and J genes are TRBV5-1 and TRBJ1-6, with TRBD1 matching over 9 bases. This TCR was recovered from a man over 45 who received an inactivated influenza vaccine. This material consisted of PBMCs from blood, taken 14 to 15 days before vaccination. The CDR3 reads CASSSGQGGPPLHF. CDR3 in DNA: TGCGCCAGCAGCTCGGGACAGGGAGGTCCACCCCTCCACTTT.